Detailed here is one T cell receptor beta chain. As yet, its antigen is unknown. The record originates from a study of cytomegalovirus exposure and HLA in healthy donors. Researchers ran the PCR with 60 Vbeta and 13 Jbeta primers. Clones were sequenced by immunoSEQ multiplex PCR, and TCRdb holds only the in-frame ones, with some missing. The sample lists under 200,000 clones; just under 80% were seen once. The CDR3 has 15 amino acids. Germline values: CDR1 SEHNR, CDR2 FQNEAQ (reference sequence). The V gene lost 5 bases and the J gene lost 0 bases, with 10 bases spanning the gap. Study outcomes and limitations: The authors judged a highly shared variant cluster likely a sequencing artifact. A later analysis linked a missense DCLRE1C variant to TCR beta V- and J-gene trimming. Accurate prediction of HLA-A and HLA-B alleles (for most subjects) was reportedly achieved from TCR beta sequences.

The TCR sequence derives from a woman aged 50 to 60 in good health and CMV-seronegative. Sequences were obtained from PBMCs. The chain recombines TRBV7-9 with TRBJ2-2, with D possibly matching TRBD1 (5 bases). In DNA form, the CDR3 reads TGTGCCAGCAGCGCCCAGACAGCGAACACCGGGGAGCTGTTTTTT. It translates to CASSAQTANTGELFF.